This T cell receptor beta chain came from a study of CD8 T cells in ankylosing spondylitis. The CDR3 is 12 amino acids. Trimming shortened V by 0 bases and J by 7 bases, and 4 bases separated the two germline ends. Germline V gives CDR1 SGDLS, CDR2 YYNGEE. This clonotype was observed at least ten times. Each CDR3 protein gets one entry after TCRdb re-called the 5' RACE reads with MiXCR. The table lists roughly 42,000 distinct CDR3 sequences, 2.5% to 3.5% of them singletons. Source material: blood, either unsorted or a sorted T cell fraction (not recorded which). The TCR originated in a male donor with ankylosing spondylitis or in good health (not recorded which). This chain connects TRBV9 to TRBJ2-2, with D uncertain. For the CDR3, the DNA is TGTGCCAGCAGCGTAGAACTCGGGGAGCTGTTTTTT. Translating gives CASSVELGELFF.